The 32 T cell receptor beta chains presented below share a single source sample, sequenced in a study of vaccination and CD4 T cells after COVID-19. Oncomine TCR Beta short-read sequencing was applied to DNA from cultured CD4+ T cells. TCRdb fed the PCR reads into MiXCR, producing one record per CDR3 protein. The sample lists 6,000 to 7,500 distinct CDR3 sequences, about 50% occurring once. The antigens of these receptors remain unknown. Treatment reported: roughly ten-day PBMC culture with coronavirus spike peptide pools or control peptides (ViraFEST assay). Unexposed donor CD4+ T cells predated the COVID-19 pandemic, collected 2011-2018. Source material: CD4+ T cells from blood, cultured in vitro. The receptor set was obtained from a human donor in good health.

This rearrangement joins TRBV2 to TRBJ2-1; 13 bases are a match to TRBD2. Per germline, CDR1 SNHLY and CDR2 FYNNEI. The ends lost 7 bases at V and 10 bases at J; junction bases unmatched: 4. The CDR3 covers 13 residues. Here the CDR3 reads CASMQGLAGEQFF. The CDR3 DNA reads TGTGCCAGCATGCAGGGACTAGCGGGGGAGCAGTTCTTC.

The chain is built from TRBV20-1 and TRBJ2-1; the D call may be TRBD1 or TRBD2 (6 bases each). The CDR3 spans 15 residues. Deletions cut 1 base from V and 6 bases from J, with 16 bases between. Germline CDR1 reads DFQATT; CDR2 reads SNEGSKA (reference sequence). The CDR3 region is CSARVLGGTSNEQFF. The DNA of the CDR3 is TGCAGTGCTAGAGTATTGGGGGGCACTAGCAATGAGCAGTTCTTC.

The V and J genes are TRBV5-1 and TRBJ1-1; 7 bases align to TRBD1. Germline values: CDR1 SGHRS, CDR2 YFSETQ. The CDR3 length is 13 residues. V was pared by 5 bases and J by 4 bases, with 5 bases of the junction left unmatched. CDR3 in amino acids: CASSPGGGTEAFF. DNA of the CDR3: TGCGCCAGCAGTCCAGGGGGGGGCACTGAAGCTTTCTTT.

The chain combines TRBV7-6 with TRBJ2-6; D unresolved. CDR3 length equals 15 residues. Germline values: CDR1 SGHVS, CDR2 FNYEAQ. Trimming stripped 1 base from V and 1 base from J, with 5 bases between. The CDR3 loop reads CASSLVGSGANVLTF. CDR3 DNA sequence: TGTGCCAGCAGCTTAGTAGGGTCTGGGGCCAACGTCCTGACTTTC.

This clonotype was observed a handful of times. A read error may produce the germline difference seen at one junction end. V is TRBV2 and J is TRBJ1-2, with TRBD1 identical over 10 bases. In germline, CDR1 is SNHLY, CDR2 FYNNEI. This CDR3 comprises 14 residues. DNA for the CDR3: TGTGCCAGCAACCCGGGACAGGGGAACTTTGGCTACACCTTC. Its translation: CASNPGQGNFGYTF.

V and J are TRBV5-4 and TRBJ2-2, with 7 bases that match TRBD2. Germline V CDR1 and CDR2: SGHNT, YYREEE (reference sequence). V trimming: 4 bases; J trimming: 1 base; junction bases outside the gene matches: 4. CDR3 length: 15 residues. The CDR3 protein is CASSRGGENTGELFF. The CDR3 DNA sequence: TGTGCCAGCAGCCGGGGAGGGGAGAACACCGGGGAGCTGTTTTTT.

This clonotype appeared a few times. The chain carries TRBV30 and TRBJ1-6; D call uncertain. Trimming removed 0 bases at V and 14 bases at J, with 8 bases between. The CDR3 has 11 residues. CDR1 is GTSNPN, CDR2 SVGIG, per germline (reference sequence). The CDR3 is CAWSVLGSLHF. For the CDR3, the DNA is TGTGCCTGGAGTGTACTGGGTTCCCTCCACTTT.

This chain links TRBV7-8 with TRBJ2-2; TRBD1 agrees at 9 bases. The CDR3 is 15 residues long. V trimming: 2 bases; J trimming: 5 bases; junction bases outside the gene matches: 3. Germline CDR1 and CDR2: SGHVS and FQNEAQ. The CDR3 sequence: CASSLRDRVTGELFF. The CDR3 DNA sequence: TGTGCCAGCAGCTTAAGGGACAGGGTTACCGGGGAGCTGTTTTTT.

The chain is built from TRBV7-6 and TRBJ2-7; 7 nucleotides agree with TRBD2. After removal of 1 base from V and 4 bases from J, the junction contained 1 base not matched to a gene. The CDR3 has 13 amino acids. Per the germline V gene, CDR1 is SGHVS and CDR2 is FNYEAQ. The CDR3 DNA is TGTGCCAGCAGCTTAGTGGGGGGGTACGAGCAGTACTTC. Amino acid sequence: CASSLVGGYEQYF.

This clonotype occurred a few times. J is TRBJ1-2 and V is TRBV7-9, with 7 bases that match TRBD1. Germline CDR1 and CDR2: SEHNR and FQNEAQ (reference sequence). This CDR3 comprises 15 residues. J gave up 4 bases and V 1 base, and 6 bases lay outside the gene matches. CDR3 region: CASSLDSAGGYGYTF. The CDR3 coding sequence is TGTGCCAGCAGCTTAGATAGCGCAGGGGGCTATGGCTACACCTTC.

This chain joins TRBV4-1 and TRBJ2-3; 9 bases map to TRBD2. J lost 0 bases, V lost 0 bases, and 13 bases had no gene match. The V gene's germline CDR1 is MGHRA and CDR2 YSYEKL. There are 20 residues in the CDR3. CDR3 in amino acids: CASSQDLKAGGPLSTDTQYF. In DNA, the CDR3 is TGCGCCAGCAGCCAAGATCTTAAGGCGGGAGGGCCACTCAGCACAGATACGCAGTATTTT.

The rearrangement joins TRBV24-1 to TRBJ2-3; no clear D. V gave up 3 bases and J gave up 3 bases, with 9 bases separating them. The CDR3 is 14 residues long. Germline CDR1 reads KGHDR; CDR2 reads SFDVKD. The CDR3, as DNA: TGTGCCACCAGTGATGTGGGGTCTACAGATACGCAGTATTTT. Encoded protein: CATSDVGSTDTQYF.

This clonotype was seen a handful of times. This chain links TRBV20-1 with TRBJ1-1; no clear D gene. The germline V gene encodes CDR1 DFQATT and CDR2 SNEGSKA (reference sequence). The CDR3 length is 12 residues. The ends were cut back, 1 base at V and 7 bases at J, with 10 bases in the middle. The CDR3 DNA sequence: TGCAGTGCTAGAGCCCCGTTGGGTGAAGCTTTCTTT. Its translation is CSARAPLGEAFF.

This chain connects TRBV4-1 to TRBJ2-7; D unclear. The ends were cut back, 1 base at V and 2 bases at J, with 6 bases in the middle. The germline gives CDR1 MGHRA, CDR2 YSYEKL. CDR3 length: 13 residues. The DNA of the CDR3 is TGCGCCAGCAGCCAAGTATGGACCTACGAGCAGTACTTC. This translates into CASSQVWTYEQYF.

The chain recombines TRBV15 with TRBJ2-7; D might be TRBD1 or TRBD2, each matching 5 bases. The V gene's germline CDR1 is LNHNV and CDR2 YYDKDF (reference sequence). CDR3 length: 15 amino acids. Trimming took 0 bases from V and 4 from J, leaving 13 bases between them. The CDR3 sequence: CATSRETGTAYEQYF. The CDR3 DNA sequence: TGTGCCACCAGCAGAGAGACCGGGACGGCGTACGAGCAGTACTTC.

The rearrangement links TRBV6-1 to TRBJ2-7, with D unclear. Germline CDR1 and CDR2: MNHNS and SASEGT. Trimming stripped 0 bases from V and 7 bases from J, with 4 bases between. The CDR3 length is 11 residues. The CDR3, as DNA: TGTGCCAGCAGTGAAGCCGTGGAGCAGTACTTC. Translated: CASSEAVEQYF.

The rearrangement joins TRBV6-5 to TRBJ1-2; TRBD1 is a possible D gene (5 bases). The germline gives CDR1 MNHEY, CDR2 SVGAGI. The CDR3 length is 16 residues. Deletions cut 1 base from V and 3 bases from J, with 15 bases between. Here the CDR3 DNA reads TGTGCCAGCAGTTACTTAGTCAGGGTGAAAGACTATGGCTACACCTTC. Protein: CASSYLVRVKDYGYTF.

The gene calls are TRBV5-4 and TRBJ1-2; D is unclear. CDR3 length: 15 amino acids. CDR1 is SGHNT, CDR2 YYREEE, per germline (reference sequence). V lost 0 bases and J 3 bases, leaving 12 bases between the germline ends. In DNA form, the CDR3 reads TGTGCCAGCAGCTTGGCCAGTAGGTCAGACTATGGCTACACCTTC. Its translation is CASSLASRSDYGYTF.

V and J are TRBV6-1 and TRBJ1-3, with a tentative D call TRBD1 (6 bases). Germline lookup yields CDR1 MNHNS and CDR2 SASEGT. The CDR3 contains 14 residues. V was cut by 4 bases and J by 8 bases, with 15 bases left in between. In DNA form, the CDR3 reads TGTGCCAGCAGTGTTGGACAGACGAGGGACACCATATATTTT. Translated: CASSVGQTRDTIYF.

This chain links TRBV4-1 with TRBJ1-5; D might be TRBD1 (6 bases). Looked up from germline, CDR1 is MGHRA and CDR2 is YSYEKL. With 1 base removed from V and 0 bases from J, the gap between germline ends came to 10 bases. The CDR3 spans 16 residues. The CDR3 loop is CASSQGGTTSNQPQHF. The CDR3 nucleotides read TGCGCCAGCAGCCAAGGAGGGACAACTAGCAATCAGCCCCAGCATTTT.

This chain links TRBV20-1 with TRBJ2-2; 15 bases are a match to TRBD2. CDR1 and CDR2 from the germline V gene are DFQATT and SNEGSKA (reference sequence). Trimming took 5 bases from V and 4 from J; bases not matched to a gene: 2. CDR3 length: 15 amino acids. This CDR3 is CSASGLAGGTGELFF. The CDR3, as DNA: TGCAGTGCTTCGGGACTAGCGGGAGGCACCGGGGAGCTGTTTTTT.

This clonotype appeared once. The chain links TRBV12-3 or TRBV12-4 to TRBJ1-1; the match to TRBD1 covers 7 bases. The CDR3 is made up of 14 amino acids. Germline trimming cut 5 bases from V and 4 bases from J; bases unmatched to any gene: 7. In DNA, the CDR3 is TGTGCCAGCAGTACCGGGACAGCGGGCACTGAAGCTTTCTTT. Protein: CASSTGTAGTEAFF.

The V and J genes are TRBV25-1 and TRBJ1-1; unclear D gene. The CDR3 is made up of 13 amino acids. The germline V and J ends were trimmed by 3 bases and 6 bases, with 11 bases remaining between them. CDR1 is MGHDK, CDR2 SYGVNS, per germline. Here the CDR3 reads CASSELRAAEAFF. The CDR3 nucleotides read TGTGCCAGCAGTGAGTTGAGGGCCGCTGAAGCTTTCTTT.

This clonotype showed up just a few times. This chain joins TRBV15 and TRBJ1-1; D is undetermined. The CDR3 spans 14 residues. The V end lost 3 bases, the J end lost 1 base, and 9 bases lay between the germline ends. Germline V gene sequence: CDR1 LNHNV, CDR2 YYDKDF (reference sequence). This CDR3 reads CATSRGYGNTEAFF. The DNA of the CDR3 is TGTGCCACCAGCAGGGGGTACGGGAACACTGAAGCTTTCTTT.

This clonotype came up a few times. The chain joins TRBV25-1 to TRBJ1-2; D gene ambiguous. V was cut by 2 bases and J by 4 bases, with 8 bases left in between. CDR1 is MGHDK and CDR2 is SYGVNS in the germline V gene. The CDR3 spans 13 residues. DNA of the CDR3: TGTGCCAGCAGTGAAGGGCAGTTCTATGGCTACACCTTC. This sequence encodes CASSEGQFYGYTF.

The V gene is TRBV12-3 or TRBV12-4, the J gene TRBJ1-5; 10 positions agree with TRBD1. The V segment lost 3 bases and the J segment 0 bases; nucleotides outside the gene matches: 5. The CDR3 is 17 amino acids. The CDR3 is CASSLTGTGDSNQPQHF. The DNA for the CDR3 is TGTGCCAGCAGTTTGACCGGGACAGGGGATAGCAATCAGCCCCAGCATTTT.

The V and J genes are TRBV19 and TRBJ1-2; D is ambiguous. The V gene lost 5 bases and the J gene lost 3 bases, with 10 bases spanning the gap. Germline CDR1 is LNHDA and CDR2 is SQIVND (reference sequence). This CDR3 has 13 residues. CDR3 loop: CASSPRGDYGYTF. The CDR3 nucleotides read TGTGCCAGTAGTCCCCGCGGAGACTATGGCTACACCTTC.

The gene calls are TRBV6-5 and TRBJ1-2; D is uncertain. The CDR3 loop spans 15 amino acids. V lost 0 bases and J 8 bases, leaving 16 bases between the germline ends. In germline, CDR1 is MNHEY, CDR2 SVGAGI. The CDR3 protein is CASSYSGRPEEGYTF. In DNA, the CDR3 is TGTGCCAGCAGTTACTCGGGCAGGCCGGAGGAGGGCTACACCTTC.

The rearrangement joins TRBV7-9 to TRBJ1-2, with a possible D match to TRBD1 (5 bases). Germline V gene data show CDR1 as SEHNR and CDR2 as FQNEAQ (reference sequence). CDR3 length: 14 amino acids. V lost 1 base and J lost 3, with 9 bases in between. CDR3: CASSLEQAYYGYTF. CDR3 nucleotide sequence: TGTGCCAGCAGCTTAGAACAGGCATACTATGGCTACACCTTC.

The sample holds a few counts of this clonotype. This chain links TRBV7-2 with TRBJ2-7; D may correspond to TRBD1 or TRBD2 (5 bases each). The germline V gene encodes CDR1 SGHTA and CDR2 FQGNSA. Trimming took 2 bases from V and 6 from J, leaving 14 bases between them. This CDR3 has 14 residues. The CDR3 DNA follows: TGTGCCAGCAGCTTAATGAGGGACGGCGGCGAGCAGTACTTC. Its protein is CASSLMRDGGEQYF.

This clonotype has only one observation. The chain has TRBV7-2 and TRBJ2-7, with D perhaps matching TRBD2 (5 bases). Trimming pared 1 base from V and 3 bases from J, leaving 13 bases between. Germline V gives CDR1 SGHTA, CDR2 FQGNSA. The CDR3 sequence is 15 residues long. The CDR3 region is CASSLGVGTSYEQYF. CDR3 sequence (DNA): TGTGCCAGCAGCTTAGGTGTCGGAACTAGCTACGAGCAGTACTTC.

The CDR3 loop is CATSDGPSSVDNEQFF. Here the CDR3 DNA reads TGTGCCACCAGTGATGGCCCATCCAGCGTAGACAATGAGCAGTTCTTC. The V call is TRBV24-1, the J call TRBJ2-1; unclear D gene. The CDR3 loop spans 16 amino acids. Germline V gene lookup returns CDR1 KGHDR and CDR2 SFDVKD. V lost 3 bases and J 5 bases, leaving 16 bases between the germline ends.